One T cell receptor beta chain is described in this entry. This entry belongs to a study of cytomegalovirus exposure and HLA in healthy donors. The validation cohort, a group of 90 to 150 subjects, included the donors and was separate from the approximately 650-subject first cohort. The CDR3 runs 13 residues. V shed 2 bases and J shed 4 bases, with 6 bases lying between them. In germline, CDR1 is SGHRS, CDR2 YFSETQ. TCRdb keeps only in-frame clones here, not all; method: immunoSEQ multiplex PCR. The sample lists 65,000 or so clones; 92% were seen once. The receptor was derived from a woman between 18 and 30 years old in good health and CMV-seronegative. Sample: PBMCs. This chain joins TRBV5-1 and TRBJ2-2; no reliable D call. This CDR3 reads CASSLVATGELFF. Written as DNA, the CDR3 is TGCGCCAGCAGCTTAGTGGCCACCGGGGAGCTGTTTTTT.